This record concerns one T cell receptor beta chain sequence. Its antigen is still unknown. No per-base quality is available; no much larger clone lies one base away. CDR1 and CDR2 (MRHNA, SNTAGT) derive from the germline V gene. The CDR3 covers 14 residues, taking in both the cysteine and the phenylalanine. Solely the CDR3 DNA is kept, with 42 bases framed from the first base. The germline ends are 13 bases apart after V is trimmed by 0 bases and J by 13 bases. The data belong to a study of T cell changes during pregnancy in multiple sclerosis (dated by TCRdb to the late 2010s). In terms of the full investigation: The study examined how the T cell repertoire changed over the course of pregnancy in women with multiple sclerosis.

The method was the immunoSEQ multiplex PCR assay. Held by TCRdb, this immuneACCESS table contains in-frame sequences only and omits some clones. Under half of the omission traces to an unresolved V gene where checked; the cause of the rest is unknown. This sample gives around 78,000 clones in total; 91% of them show up just once. Jointly, the top ten make up roughly 0.7% of the sample. This sample comprised peripheral blood, obtained in the third trimester of pregnancy. The V and J segments used are TRBV6-4 and TRBJ1-6; a tentative D call is TRBD1 (6 bases match). The receptor was isolated from a female donor in good health, enrolled as a control in a pregnancy study. CDR3 sequence: CASSDSAGVRPLHF. The DNA reads as follows: TGTGCCAGCAGTGACTCGGCAGGGGTTAGGCCCCTCCACTTT.